Listed here are 20 T cell receptor beta chains from one sample, sequenced in a study of T cells in women clearing cervical HPV infection. Only in-frame clones appear in the TCRdb table, and some are missing; sequencing was by immunoSEQ multiplex PCR. The table lists tens of thousands of clones. Sample: blood buffy coat. The receptors were gathered from a woman aged 18-70 years with a cervical HPV16 infection that either progressed to CIN3+ or cleared (not recorded which).

This clone is labeled medium-sized based on frequency. Read coverage stops 3 residues before the CDR3 terminus; the germline J gene supplies the remainder. The V and J genes are TRBV15 and TRBJ2-1; 9 bases line up with TRBD2. This CDR3 spans 15 amino acids. The trim removed 4 bases at V and 2 bases at J, leaving 3 bases unmatched. Germline CDR1 is LNHNV and CDR2 is YYDKDF (reference sequence). The CDR3: CATSTRTSAYNEQFF. The covered CDR3 bases are TGTGCCACCAGCACAAGGACTAGCGCCTACAATGAG.

As to this clone: The read ends 3 residues before the CDR3 terminus; that terminus is restored from the germline J gene. The chain uses TRBV20-1 and TRBJ1-4; TRBD1 aligns across 7 bases. Trimming cost V 5 bases and J 2 bases; bases outside gene matches: 2. CDR1 is DFQATT, CDR2 SNEGSKA, per germline (reference sequence). The CDR3 is 13 amino acids. CDR3 loop: CSAPQGTNEKLFF. The CDR3 bases that were read are TGCAGTGCTCCACAGGGGACTAATGAAAAA.

A word on this clone: One end of the junction does not line up with germline, which may come from a read error. The read falls 3 residues short of the CDR3 end, and the missing part is taken from the germline J gene. The genes are TRBV5-1 and TRBJ2-5, with 10 bases lining up with TRBD2. The CDR3 has 16 residues. CDR1 and CDR2 (germline): SGHRS, YFSETQ. The CDR3 bases that were read are TGCGCCAGCAGTTTGGCCGGGACTAGCGCCCAAGAGACC. This sequence encodes CASSLAGTSAQET. The whole CDR3 sequence is CASSLAGTSAQETQYF.

Note on this clone: The read ends 3 residues early relative to the CDR3; the germline J gene fills the gap. The chain joins TRBV7-3 to TRBJ1-2, with a possible D match to TRBD1 (6 bases). This CDR3 region has 13 residues. Germline V gene data show CDR1 as SGHTA and CDR2 as FQGTGA. The CDR3 bases that were read are TGTGCCAGCAGCGGGGGGGGCACAGATACC. It translates to CASSGGGTDT. The full CDR3 protein reads CASSGGGTDTYTF.

With regard to this clone: Read data end 3 residues before the CDR3 end; the end is taken from the germline J gene. The chain carries TRBV29-1 and TRBJ2-2; possibly TRBD1 for D (6 bases). V was pared by 7 bases and J by 6 bases, with 15 bases between. The germline gives CDR1 SQVTM, CDR2 ANQGSEA. The CDR3 runs 13 residues. CDR3 amino acids: CSADSWLSGELFF. The sequenced CDR3 bases are TGCAGCGCGGACAGCTGGCTATCCGGGGAG.

CDR3 bases read: TGTGCCAGTAGTATAGCATCTAGGCCCCTAGAGCCC. This codes for CASSIASRPLEP. The whole CDR3 protein is CASSIASRPLEPQHF. This chain joins TRBV19 and TRBJ1-5; D gene unclear. Read coverage stops 3 residues before the CDR3 terminus; the germline J gene supplies the remainder. V was clipped by 1 base and J by 8 bases, with 15 bases between them. There are 15 residues in the CDR3. Germline lookup yields CDR1 LNHDA and CDR2 SQIVND (reference sequence).

Turning to this clone: The read finishes 3 residues shy of the CDR3 end, and the germline J gene is used to complete it. V gene TRBV19 combines with J gene TRBJ1-5, with D tentatively TRBD1 (5 bases). From germline, CDR1 is LNHDA and CDR2 SQIVND (reference sequence). This CDR3 is built from 16 residues. V was trimmed by 3 bases and J by 1 base, leaving 13 bases between them. CDR3 sequence reads: CASSITGDASNQPQHF. The sequenced CDR3 bases are TGTGCCAGTAGTATTACGGGGGACGCCAGCAATCAGCCC.

In regard to this clone: Read coverage stops 3 residues before the CDR3 terminus; the germline J gene supplies the remainder. The V gene is TRBV6-1, the J gene TRBJ1-2; TRBD1 is a possible D gene (6 bases). Germline CDR1 reads MNHNS; CDR2 reads SASEGT. V dropped 4 bases and J dropped 3 bases, with 9 bases sitting between them. The CDR3 contains 13 residues. The CDR3 bases that were read are TGTGCCAGCAGTGGGACAGCGTACTATGGC. This gives the protein CASSGTAYYG. The full CDR3 sequence reads CASSGTAYYGYTF.

On this clone: The missing CDR3 end, 3 residues past where the read stops, is filled in from the germline J gene. The chain has TRBV5-5 and TRBJ1-1; D uncertain. The ends were cut back, 0 bases at V and 7 bases at J, with 13 bases in the middle. Germline loops: CDR1 SGHKS, CDR2 YYEKEE (reference sequence). This CDR3 is built from 14 residues. CDR3 DNA (partial): TGTGCCAGCAGCTTGGAAGCAGGTCTCAGTGAA. Amino acids: CASSLEAGLSE. The CDR3 reads in full as CASSLEAGLSEAFF.

A word on this clone: The read comes to an end 3 residues before the CDR3 does, leaving the germline J gene to fill in the end. J is TRBJ1-1 and V is TRBV6-1; maybe TRBD1 (5 bases). Germline values: CDR1 MNHNS, CDR2 SASEGT. This CDR3 contains 12 residues. Trimming took 3 bases from V and 4 from J, leaving 6 bases between them. CDR3 sequence: CASSERGTEAFF. CDR3 DNA, as far as it was read: TGTGCCAGCAGTGAGAGGGGCACTGAA.

Points on this clone: The read gets to within 3 residues of the CDR3 end, and the germline J gene fills in the rest. This rearrangement joins TRBV7-2 to TRBJ2-1, with a possible D match to TRBD1 (6 bases). Per germline, CDR1 SGHTA and CDR2 FQGNSA. V shed 6 bases and J shed 0 bases, with 12 bases lying between them. CDR3 length equals 15 residues. CDR3 DNA, as far as it was read: TGTGCCAGCAGTCAGGGGTCAAGCTCCTACAATGAG. This encodes CASSQGSSSYNE. The full CDR3 sequence reads CASSQGSSSYNEQFF.

Remarks on this clone: The sequence runs out 3 residues before the end of the CDR3; the remainder is reconstructed from the germline J gene. This same CDR3 is encoded by further DNA sequences in the sample. This chain joins TRBV7-9 and TRBJ1-2; D unclear. V gave up 4 bases and J gave up 4 bases, with 10 bases separating them. Germline values: CDR1 SEHNR, CDR2 FQNEAQ (reference sequence). The CDR3 is made up of 13 amino acids. CDR3 region: CASSSTGGYGYTF. CDR3 DNA, as far as it was read: TGTGCCAGCAGCTCCACGGGTGGCTATGGC.

On this clone itself: The read comes to an end 3 residues before the CDR3 does, leaving the germline J gene to fill in the end. The chain recombines TRBV18 with TRBJ1-1, with 10 bases fitting TRBD1. The CDR3 loop spans 15 amino acids. V shed 5 bases, J shed 2 bases, and the junction held 5 bases outside the gene matches. Germline-derived CDR1 and CDR2 are KGHSH and LQKENI. The sequenced CDR3 bases are TGTGCCAGCTCAAAGGGACAGGGGAAAAACACTGAA. Protein product: CASSKGQGKNTE. The CDR3 as a whole reads CASSKGQGKNTEAFF.

A word on this clone: The sequenced fragment ends 3 residues before the CDR3 boundary, so the rest is inferred from the germline J gene. The genes are TRBV5-4 and TRBJ2-1; perhaps TRBD2 as D (6 bases). Deletions cut 0 bases from V and 8 bases from J, with 15 bases between. Germline V gene sequence: CDR1 SGHNT, CDR2 YYREEE (reference sequence). CDR3 length equals 15 residues. The sequenced CDR3 bases are TGTGCCAGCAGCTTGGGGACGGGGGTAGAGGATGAG. Residues: CASSLGTGVEDE. The full CDR3 protein reads CASSLGTGVEDEQFF.

Turning to this clone: The sequenced fragment ends 3 residues before the CDR3 boundary, so the rest is inferred from the germline J gene. The chain carries TRBV2 and TRBJ2-1; 13 nucleotides align to TRBD2. CDR1 and CDR2 (germline): SNHLY, FYNNEI. This CDR3 is 15 amino acids long. Trimming cost V 1 base and J 9 bases; bases outside gene matches: 3. The CDR3: CASSEVRTSGSEQFF. The CDR3 bases that were read are TGTGCCAGCAGTGAAGTTCGGACTAGCGGGAGTGAG.

Comments on this clone: The CDR3 end falls 3 residues outside the read, so it is completed with the germline J gene. The V gene is TRBV2, the J gene TRBJ2-7; 13 bases align to TRBD2. Per the germline V gene, CDR1 is SNHLY and CDR2 is FYNNEI. V was pared by 7 bases and J by 5 bases, with 5 bases of the junction left unmatched. This CDR3 is built from 14 residues. CDR3 sequence: CASTGLAGDHEQYF. The sequenced CDR3 bases are TGTGCCAGCACCGGACTAGCGGGGGACCACGAG.

The sequenced CDR3 bases are TGTGCCAGCAGCCGAACTAGCGGGAGTGTCTACGAG. Its translation: CASSRTSGSVYE. The full CDR3 protein reads CASSRTSGSVYEQYF. The chain links TRBV5-6 to TRBJ2-7; 11 bases align to TRBD2. The read is 3 residues too short to cover the CDR3 end, so that end is filled in from the germline J gene. Germline CDR1 and CDR2: SGHDT and YYEEEE. The V and J ends lost 4 bases and 3 bases, in that order; junction bases with no gene match: 6. CDR3 length: 15 residues. Filled out from reference TRBV5-6 and TRBJ2-7, the complete variable domain reads DAGVTQSPTHLIKTRGQQVTLRCSPKSGHDTVSWYQQALGQGPQFIFQYYEEEERQRGNFPDRFSGHQFPNYSSELNVNALLLGDSALYLCASSRTSGSVYEQYFGPGTRLTVT.

Concerning this clone itself: The read terminates 3 residues ahead of where the CDR3 ends, so the germline J gene completes it. The chain recombines TRBV7-2 with TRBJ1-4; 8 nucleotides agree with TRBD1. The CDR3 has 14 residues. Germline lookup yields CDR1 SGHTA and CDR2 FQGNSA. V was clipped by 2 bases and J by 8 bases; unmatched bases: 4. The CDR3 bases that were read are TGTGCCAGCAGCTTACGGTCAGGGGGCGAAAAA. As protein: CASSLRSGGEK. The whole CDR3 protein reads CASSLRSGGEKLFF.

Details on this clone: The CDR3 goes on 3 residues after the read ends, and that part is filled in from the germline J gene. This chain joins TRBV2 and TRBJ2-3; no clear D. Deletions cut 7 bases from V and 1 base from J, with 21 bases between. This CDR3 comprises 17 residues. CDR1 SNHLY and CDR2 FYNNEI come from the germline V gene. CDR3 loop: CASNLQLSKWGTDTQYF. The sequenced CDR3 bases are TGTGCCAGCAATTTACAGCTATCCAAATGGGGCACAGATACG.

To note about this clone: The read stops 3 residues short of the end of the CDR3; the missing end is completed from the germline J gene. The V and J genes are TRBV10-1 and TRBJ2-7; TRBD1 agrees at 9 bases. The CDR3 consists of 14 residues. From germline, CDR1 is WNHNN and CDR2 SYGVQD (reference sequence). V was clipped by 8 bases and J by 2 bases; unmatched bases: 7. CDR3 bases read: TGCGCCAGCCCATGGGGGACAGGGCCCTACGAG. Translated: CASPWGTGPYE. The entire CDR3 reads CASPWGTGPYEQYF.